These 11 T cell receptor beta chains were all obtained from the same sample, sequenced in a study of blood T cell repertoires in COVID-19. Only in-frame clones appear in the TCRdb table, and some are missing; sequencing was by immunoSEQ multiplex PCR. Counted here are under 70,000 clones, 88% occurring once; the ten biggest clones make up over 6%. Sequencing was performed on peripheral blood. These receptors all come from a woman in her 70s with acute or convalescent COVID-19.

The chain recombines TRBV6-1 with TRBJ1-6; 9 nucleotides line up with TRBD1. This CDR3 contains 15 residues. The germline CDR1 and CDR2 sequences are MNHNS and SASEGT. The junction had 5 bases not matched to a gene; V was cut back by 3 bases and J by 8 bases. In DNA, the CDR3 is TGTGCCAGCAGTGAGTCCGGGACAGGGTATTCACCCCTCCACTTT. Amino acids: CASSESGTGYSPLHF.

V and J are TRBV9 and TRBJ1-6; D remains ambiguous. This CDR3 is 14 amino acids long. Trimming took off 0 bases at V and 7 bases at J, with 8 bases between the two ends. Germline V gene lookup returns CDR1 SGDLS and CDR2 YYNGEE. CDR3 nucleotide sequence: TGTGCCAGCAGCGTAGGTAGTAAAAATTCACCCCTCCACTTT. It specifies CASSVGSKNSPLHF.

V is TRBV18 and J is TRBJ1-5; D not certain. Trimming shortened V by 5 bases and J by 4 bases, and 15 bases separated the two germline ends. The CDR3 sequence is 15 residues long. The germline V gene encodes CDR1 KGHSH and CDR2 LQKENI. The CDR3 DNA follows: TGTGCCAGCTCAGAACAGAGGGTGTCGAATCAGCCCCAGCATTTT. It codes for CASSEQRVSNQPQHF.

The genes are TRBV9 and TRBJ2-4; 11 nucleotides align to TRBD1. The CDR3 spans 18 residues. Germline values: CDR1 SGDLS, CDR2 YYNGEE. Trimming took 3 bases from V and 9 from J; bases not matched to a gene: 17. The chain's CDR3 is CASSDPGQGVPPQGIQYF. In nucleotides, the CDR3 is TGTGCCAGCAGCGATCCGGGACAGGGGGTTCCTCCCCAAGGCATTCAGTACTTC. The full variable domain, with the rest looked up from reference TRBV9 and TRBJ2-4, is DSGVTQTPKHLITATGQRVTLRCSPRSGDLSVYWYQQSLDQGLQFLIQYYNGEERAKGNILERFSAQQFPDLHSELNLSSLELGDSALYFCASSDPGQGVPPQGIQYFGAGTRLSVL.

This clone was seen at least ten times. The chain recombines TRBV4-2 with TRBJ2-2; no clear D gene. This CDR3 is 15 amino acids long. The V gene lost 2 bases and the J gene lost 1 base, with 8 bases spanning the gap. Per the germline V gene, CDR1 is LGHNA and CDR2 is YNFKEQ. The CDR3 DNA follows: TGTGCCAGCAGCCAACTCATCGGGAACACCGGGGAGCTGTTTTTT. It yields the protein CASSQLIGNTGELFF.

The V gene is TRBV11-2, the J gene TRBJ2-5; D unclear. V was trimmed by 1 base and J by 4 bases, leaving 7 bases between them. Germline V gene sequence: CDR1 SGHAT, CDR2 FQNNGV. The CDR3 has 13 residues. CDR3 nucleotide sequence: TGTGCCAGCAGCTTAGGAACTATAGAGACCCAGTACTTC. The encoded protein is CASSLGTIETQYF.

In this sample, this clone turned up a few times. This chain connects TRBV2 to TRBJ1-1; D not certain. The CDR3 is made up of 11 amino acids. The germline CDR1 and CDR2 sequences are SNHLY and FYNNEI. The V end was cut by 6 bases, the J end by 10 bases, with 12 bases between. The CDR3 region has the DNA TGTGCCAGCAGGGACGGAGGAAGAGCTTTCTTT. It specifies CASRDGGRAFF.

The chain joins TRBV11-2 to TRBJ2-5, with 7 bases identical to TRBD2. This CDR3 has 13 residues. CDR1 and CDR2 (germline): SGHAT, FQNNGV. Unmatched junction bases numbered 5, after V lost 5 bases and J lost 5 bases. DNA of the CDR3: TGTGCCAGCAGCCGTGGACTAGGGGAGACCCAGTACTTC. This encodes CASSRGLGETQYF.

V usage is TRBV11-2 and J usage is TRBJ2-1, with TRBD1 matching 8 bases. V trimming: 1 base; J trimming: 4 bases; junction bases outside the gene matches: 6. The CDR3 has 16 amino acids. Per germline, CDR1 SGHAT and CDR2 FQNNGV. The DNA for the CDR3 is TGTGCCAGCAGCTTAGTCAGGGGGCGAGGGTACAATGAGCAGTTCTTC. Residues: CASSLVRGRGYNEQFF. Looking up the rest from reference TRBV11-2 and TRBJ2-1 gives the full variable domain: EAGVAQSPRYKIIEKRQSVAFWCNPISGHATLYWYQQILGQGPKLLIQFQNNGVVDDSQLPKDRFSAERLKGVDSTLKIQPAKLEDSAVYLCASSLVRGRGYNEQFFGPGTRLTVL.

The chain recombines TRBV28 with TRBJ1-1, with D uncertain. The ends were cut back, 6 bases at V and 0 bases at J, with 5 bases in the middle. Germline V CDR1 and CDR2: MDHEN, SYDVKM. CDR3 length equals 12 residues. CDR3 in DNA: TGTGCCAGCAGCCTTATGAACACTGAAGCTTTCTTT. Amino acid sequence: CASSLMNTEAFF.

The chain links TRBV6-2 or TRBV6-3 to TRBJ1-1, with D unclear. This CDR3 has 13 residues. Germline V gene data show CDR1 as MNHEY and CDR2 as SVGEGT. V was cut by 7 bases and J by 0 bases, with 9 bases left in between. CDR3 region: CASTPAMNTEAFF. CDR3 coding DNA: TGTGCCAGCACCCCAGCGATGAACACTGAAGCTTTCTTT.